These 9 T cell receptor beta chains were sequenced from one sample in a study of blood T cell repertoires in COVID-19. The repertoire was sequenced with immunoSEQ multiplex PCR; TCRdb's copy has only in-frame clones and lacks some. The table lists around 130,000 clones, more than 80% of them singletons, with around 4.5% in the top ten. The sample consisted of peripheral blood. These receptors were collected from a human donor in a cohort sampled during active COVID-19.

This chain connects TRBV2 to TRBJ1-1; D ambiguous. This CDR3 comprises 14 residues. The V and J ends lost 6 bases and 4 bases respectively, with 15 bases between them. Looked up from germline, CDR1 is SNHLY and CDR2 is FYNNEI. CDR3 loop: CASSYEGGPTEAFF. The CDR3 bases are TGTGCCAGCAGCTACGAAGGTGGGCCCACTGAAGCTTTCTTT. Complete variable domain (other parts from reference TRBV2 and TRBJ1-1): EPEVTQTPSHQVTQMGQEVILRCVPISNHLYFYWYRQILGQKVEFLVSFYNNEISEKSEIFDDQFSVERPDGSNFTLKIRSTKLEDSAMYFCASSYEGGPTEAFFGQGTRLTVV.

V is TRBV5-4 and J is TRBJ2-5; the match to TRBD1 covers 8 bases. CDR1 is SGHNT, CDR2 YYREEE, per germline (reference sequence). V was pared by 4 bases and J by 4 bases, with 3 bases of the junction left unmatched. The CDR3 totals 13 residues. CDR3 protein: CASSKTGGETQYF. The CDR3 bases are TGTGCCAGCAGCAAAACAGGGGGAGAGACCCAGTACTTC.

The chain carries TRBV11-2 and TRBJ2-3; TRBD1 might be the D (5 bases). CDR3 length: 15 amino acids. V shed 1 base and J shed 0 bases, with 8 bases lying between them. In germline, CDR1 is SGHAT, CDR2 FQNNGV. The CDR3 DNA reads TGTGCCAGCAGCTTAGCGCAGGGTAGCACAGATACGCAGTATTTT. Its translation is CASSLAQGSTDTQYF.

The V call is TRBV30, the J call TRBJ2-2; no definite D call. The CDR3 extends over 13 amino acids. The V and J ends lost 5 bases and 1 base respectively, with 8 bases between them. The germline CDR1 and CDR2 sequences are GTSNPN and SVGIG (reference sequence). This CDR3 is CAWLPGNTGELFF. The CDR3 region has the DNA TGTGCCTGGCTCCCAGGGAACACCGGGGAGCTGTTTTTT.

This chain joins TRBV6-5 and TRBJ2-5; TRBD1 agrees at 9 bases. The CDR3 length is 15 residues. V dropped 6 bases and J dropped 5; count of bases not matched to a gene: 10. Germline assignment: CDR1 MNHEY and CDR2 SVGAGI. CDR3 DNA: TGTGCCAGCAGACCTTTAACAGGGGGCAGGGAGACCCAGTACTTC. Translation gives CASRPLTGGRETQYF.

The CDR3 bases are TGTGCCAGCAGTTTGGGACAGGGGGCTGGTCAGCCCCAGCATTTT. This gives the protein CASSLGQGAGQPQHF. The V gene is TRBV2, the J gene TRBJ1-5, with 12 bases matching TRBD1. V dropped 5 bases and J dropped 6; count of bases not matched to a gene: 5. The CDR3 has 15 residues. CDR1 is SNHLY and CDR2 is FYNNEI in the germline V gene. Full variable domain (missing parts from reference TRBV2 and TRBJ1-5): EPEVTQTPSHQVTQMGQEVILRCVPISNHLYFYWYRQILGQKVEFLVSFYNNEISEKSEIFDDQFSVERPDGSNFTLKIRSTKLEDSAMYFCASSLGQGAGQPQHFGDGTRLSIL.

J is TRBJ1-1 and V is TRBV5-6, with 7 bases identical to TRBD1. Germline values: CDR1 SGHDT, CDR2 YYEEEE. This CDR3 region has 14 residues. V was clipped by 8 bases and J by 1 base; unmatched bases: 8. For the CDR3, the DNA is TGTGCCAGTTCAAGGGGGCTTGAGAACACTGAAGCTTTCTTT. It specifies CASSRGLENTEAFF.

V and J are TRBV14 and TRBJ1-3, with no clear D. From germline, CDR1 is SGHDN and CDR2 FVKESK. The germline V and J ends were trimmed by 8 bases and 0 bases, with 8 bases remaining between them. The CDR3 extends over 13 amino acids. DNA for the CDR3: TGTGCCAGCCACGCGAGCTCTGGAAACACCATATATTTT. Encoded protein: CASHASSGNTIYF.

The chain carries TRBV7-8 and TRBJ2-1; tentative D call: TRBD2 (6 bases). V gave up 1 base and J gave up 3 bases, with 22 bases separating them. The CDR3 extends over 19 amino acids. CDR1 and CDR2 (germline): SGHVS, FQNEAQ. Here the CDR3 reads CASSLDHLVGGAYYNEQFF. The CDR3 region has the DNA TGTGCCAGCAGCTTAGATCACCTTGTCGGGGGAGCATACTACAATGAGCAGTTCTTC.